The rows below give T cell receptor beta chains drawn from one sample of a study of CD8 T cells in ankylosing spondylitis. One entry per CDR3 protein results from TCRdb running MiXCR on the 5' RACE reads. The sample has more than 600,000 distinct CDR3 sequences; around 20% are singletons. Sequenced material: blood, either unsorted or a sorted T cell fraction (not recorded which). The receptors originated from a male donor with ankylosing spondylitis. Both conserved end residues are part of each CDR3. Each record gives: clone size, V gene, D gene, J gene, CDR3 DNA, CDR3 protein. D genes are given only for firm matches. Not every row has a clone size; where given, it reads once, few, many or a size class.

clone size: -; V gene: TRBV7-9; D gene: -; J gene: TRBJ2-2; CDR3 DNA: TGTGCCAGCAGCTTGGAGGTGTCGTCGAGGAACACCGGGGAGCTGTTTTTT; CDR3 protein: CASSLEVSSRNTGELFF
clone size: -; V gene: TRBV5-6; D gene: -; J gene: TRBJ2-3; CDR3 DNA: TGTGCCAGCAGCTTGGTGGGGGGCCCTACGCAGTATTTT; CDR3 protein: CASSLVGGPTQYF
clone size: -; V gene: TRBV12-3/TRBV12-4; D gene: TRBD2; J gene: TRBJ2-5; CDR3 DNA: TGTGCCAGCAGCCATCGTAGCGGGGGGGCTTGGGAGACCCAGTACTTC; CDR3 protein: CASSHRSGGAWETQYF
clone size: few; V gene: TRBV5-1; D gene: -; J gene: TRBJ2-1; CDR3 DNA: TGCGCCAGCAGCTTGGAACGGGGGGCCCTCAATGAGCAGTTCTTC; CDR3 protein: CASSLERGALNEQFF
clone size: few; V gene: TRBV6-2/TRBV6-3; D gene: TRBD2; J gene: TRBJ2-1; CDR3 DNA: TGTGCCAGCAGCCAGACTAGCGGGAGGAGGGGGTCCTACAATGAGCAGTTCTTC; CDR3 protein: CASSQTSGRRGSYNEQFF
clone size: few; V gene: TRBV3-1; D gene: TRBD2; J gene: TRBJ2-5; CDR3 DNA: TGTGCCAGCAGCCCAGGACTAGCGGGAGGTCGGGGGACCCAGTACTTC; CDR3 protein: CASSPGLAGGRGTQYF
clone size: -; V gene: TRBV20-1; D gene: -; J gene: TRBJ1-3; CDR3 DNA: TGCAGTGCTAGTGACAGCTCTGGAAACACCATATATTTT; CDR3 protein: CSASDSSGNTIYF
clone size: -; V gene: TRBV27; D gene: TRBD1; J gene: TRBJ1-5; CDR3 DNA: TGTGCCAGCAGTTTTCAGGGGGCGGTTCAGCCCCAGCATTTT; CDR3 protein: CASSFQGAVQPQHF
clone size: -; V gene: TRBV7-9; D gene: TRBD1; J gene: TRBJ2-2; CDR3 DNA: TGTGCCAGCAGCTTAGCTCGGGGGACAGGGAACACCGGGGAGCTGTTTTTT; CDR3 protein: CASSLARGTGNTGELFF
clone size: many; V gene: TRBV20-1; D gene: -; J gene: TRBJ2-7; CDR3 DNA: TGCAGTGCTAGAGATTCGGGACGATCCTACGAGCAGTACTTC; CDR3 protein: CSARDSGRSYEQYF
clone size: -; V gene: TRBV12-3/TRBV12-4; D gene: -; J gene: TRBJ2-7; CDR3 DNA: TGTGCCAGCAGTTTTCAAGGCAGGGCCTACGAGCAGTACTTC; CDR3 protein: CASSFQGRAYEQYF
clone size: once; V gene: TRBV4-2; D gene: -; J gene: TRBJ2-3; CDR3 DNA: TGTGCCAGCAGCCAAGCAGTCCCCACAGATACGCAGTATTTT; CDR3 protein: CASSQAVPTDTQYF
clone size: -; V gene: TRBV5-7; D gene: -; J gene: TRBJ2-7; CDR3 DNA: TGTGCCAGCAGCGAAGGGGACTACAGGGGAATGAGGGAGCAGTACTTC; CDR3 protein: CASSEGDYRGMREQYF
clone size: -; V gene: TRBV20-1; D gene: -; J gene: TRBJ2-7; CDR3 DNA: TGCAGTGCTAGACGCTTGGACAGCGACATACCCGAGCAGTACTTC; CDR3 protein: CSARRLDSDIPEQYF
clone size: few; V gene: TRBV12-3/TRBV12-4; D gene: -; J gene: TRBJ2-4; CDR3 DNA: TGTGCCAGCAGTTCCGGGAGCAAAAACATTCAGTACTTC; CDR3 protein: CASSSGSKNIQYF
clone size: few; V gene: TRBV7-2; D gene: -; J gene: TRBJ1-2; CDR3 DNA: TGTGCCAGCAGCTTAATGAACTATGGCTACACCTTC; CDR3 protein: CASSLMNYGYTF
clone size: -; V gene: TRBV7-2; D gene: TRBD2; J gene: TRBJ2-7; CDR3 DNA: TGTGCCAGCAGCTTAGGGACTAGCGGGAGGGTCGAGCAGTACTTC; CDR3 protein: CASSLGTSGRVEQYF
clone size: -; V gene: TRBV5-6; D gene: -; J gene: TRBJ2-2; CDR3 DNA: TGTGCCAGCAGCTTGAGTCAGATTAATGGCGGGGAGCTGTTTTTT; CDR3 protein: CASSLSQINGGELFF
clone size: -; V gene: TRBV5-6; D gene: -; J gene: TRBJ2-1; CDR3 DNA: TGTGCCAGCAGGGTCAGGACACTTCCTTACAATGAGCAGTTCTTC; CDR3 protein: CASRVRTLPYNEQFF
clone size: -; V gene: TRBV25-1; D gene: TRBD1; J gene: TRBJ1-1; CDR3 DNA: TGTGCCAGCAGGAACTCACCGAGACAGGGGCAGAACACTGAAGCTTTCTTT; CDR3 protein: CASRNSPRQGQNTEAFF
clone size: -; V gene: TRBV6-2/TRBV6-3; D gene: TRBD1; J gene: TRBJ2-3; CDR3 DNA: TGTGCCAGCAGTGGACAGGTCGGTTTGAATACGCAGTATTTT; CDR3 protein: CASSGQVGLNTQYF
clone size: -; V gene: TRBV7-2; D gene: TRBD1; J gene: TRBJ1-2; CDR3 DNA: TGTGCCAGCAGCTTATCCGTCGGGACAGGGTTGTATGGCTACACCTTC; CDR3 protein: CASSLSVGTGLYGYTF
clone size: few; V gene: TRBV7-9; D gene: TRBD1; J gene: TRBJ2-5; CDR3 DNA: TGTGCCAGCAGCTTCGGACAGGGGCTTGCCGAGACCCAGTACTTC; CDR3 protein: CASSFGQGLAETQYF
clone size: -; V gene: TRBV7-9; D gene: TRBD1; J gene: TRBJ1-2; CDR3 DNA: TGTGCCAGCAGCTTGGGGCCGGGACAGGCCACTAACTATGGCTACACCTTC; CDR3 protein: CASSLGPGQATNYGYTF
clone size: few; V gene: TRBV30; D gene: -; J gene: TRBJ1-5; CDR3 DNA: TGTGCCTGGAGTCCTCAGGGTAATCAGCCCCAGCATTTT; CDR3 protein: CAWSPQGNQPQHF
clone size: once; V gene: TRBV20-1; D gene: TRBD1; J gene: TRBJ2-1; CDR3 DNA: TGCAGTGCCCATAGGGACAGGAGCTCCTACAATGAGCAGTTCTTC; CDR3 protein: CSAHRDRSSYNEQFF
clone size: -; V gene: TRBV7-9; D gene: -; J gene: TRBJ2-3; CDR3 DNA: TGTGCCAGCAGTTCCCTCGAGGATACGCAGTATTTT; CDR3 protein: CASSSLEDTQYF
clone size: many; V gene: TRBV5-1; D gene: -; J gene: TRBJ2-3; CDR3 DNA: TGCGCCAGCAGCTTGGATGTAGATACGCAGTATTTT; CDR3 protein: CASSLDVDTQYF
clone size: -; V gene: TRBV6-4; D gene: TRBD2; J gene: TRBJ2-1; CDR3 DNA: TGTGCCAGCAGTGACGGGCGGGGAGGGTCCAATGAGCAGTTCTTC; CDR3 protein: CASSDGRGGSNEQFF
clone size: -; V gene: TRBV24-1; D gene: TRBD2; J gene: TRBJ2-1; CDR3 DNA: TGTGCCACCAGTGATTTGGGGACTAGCGGGAAGGGTGAGCAGTTCTTC; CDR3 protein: CATSDLGTSGKGEQFF
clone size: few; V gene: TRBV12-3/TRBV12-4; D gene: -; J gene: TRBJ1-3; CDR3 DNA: TGTGCCAGCACCGCAGAAACTCGTGGAAACACCATATATTTT; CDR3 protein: CASTAETRGNTIYF
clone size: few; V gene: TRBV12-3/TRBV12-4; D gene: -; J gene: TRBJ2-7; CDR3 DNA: TGTGCCAGCAGTTTGCACAGCCCGTCCGACTACGAGCAGTACTTC; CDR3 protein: CASSLHSPSDYEQYF
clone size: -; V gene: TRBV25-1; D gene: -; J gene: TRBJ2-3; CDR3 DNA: TGTGCCAGCAGTGAAAGGTCAGGGGCAAACACAGATACGCAGTATTTT; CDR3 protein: CASSERSGANTDTQYF
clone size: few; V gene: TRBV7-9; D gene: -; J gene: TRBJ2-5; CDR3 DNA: TGTGCCAGCAGCGACGAAAGAACCTTAGGGACCCAGTACTTC; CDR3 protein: CASSDERTLGTQYF
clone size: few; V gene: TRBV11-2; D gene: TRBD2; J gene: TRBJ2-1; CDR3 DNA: TGTGCCAGCAGCCCTACGGGACTAGCGGGGAGGGGCCCCTCCTACAATGAGCAGTTCTTC; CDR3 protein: CASSPTGLAGRGPSYNEQFF
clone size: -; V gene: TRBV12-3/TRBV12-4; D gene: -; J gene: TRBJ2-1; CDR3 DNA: TGTGCCAGCAGCCACACTACCTCTGAGCAGTTCTTC; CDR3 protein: CASSHTTSEQFF
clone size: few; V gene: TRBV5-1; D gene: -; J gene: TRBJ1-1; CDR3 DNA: TGCGCCAGCAAATATGAGAACACTGAAGCTTTCTTT; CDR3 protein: CASKYENTEAFF
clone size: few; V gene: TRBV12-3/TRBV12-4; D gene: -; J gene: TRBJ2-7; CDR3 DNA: TGTGCCAGCAGCCTCAGGGGAAATATGGAGCAGTACTTC; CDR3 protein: CASSLRGNMEQYF
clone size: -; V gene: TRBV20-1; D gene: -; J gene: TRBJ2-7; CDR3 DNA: TGCAGTGCTAGATCCGGGACCAACTACGAGCAGTACTTC; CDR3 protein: CSARSGTNYEQYF
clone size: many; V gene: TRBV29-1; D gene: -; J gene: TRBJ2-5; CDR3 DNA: TGCAGCGTTGGTTCTGAGACCCAGTACTTC; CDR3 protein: CSVGSETQYF
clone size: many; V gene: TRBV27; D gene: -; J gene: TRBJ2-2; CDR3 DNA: TGTGCCAGCAGTTGGGCCGGGGAGCTGTTTTTT; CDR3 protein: CASSWAGELFF
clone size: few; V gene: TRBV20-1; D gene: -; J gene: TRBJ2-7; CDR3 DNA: TGCAGTGCTAAATTAGGAGGCGATTTGTCCTACGAGCAGTACTTC; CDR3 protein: CSAKLGGDLSYEQYF
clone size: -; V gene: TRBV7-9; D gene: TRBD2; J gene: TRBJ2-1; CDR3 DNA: TGTGCCAGCAGCTTAGATTGGGTGGGACTAGCTCACCTTGAGCAGTTCTTC; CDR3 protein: CASSLDWVGLAHLEQFF
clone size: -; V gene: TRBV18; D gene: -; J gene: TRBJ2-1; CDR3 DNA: TGTGCCAGCTCACCACCGGGGACCCCCAATGAGCAGTTCTTC; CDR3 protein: CASSPPGTPNEQFF